These T cell receptor beta chains were read from a single sample in a study of control samples from healthy donors and cancer patients. Sequenced by immunoSEQ multiplex PCR; TCRdb stores in-frame clones only, minus some. This table has 150,000 to 200,000 clones, about 93% appearing once. Sequenced sample: blood. Receptor source: a man aged 18 to 29 in good health. Each CDR3 is given with its conserved first and last residue. A D gene is named only where the DNA matches it firmly. The size of a clone is reported for some rows only, either as once, few or many, or as a class for expanded clones.

cdr3_length: 16; clone_size: NA; v_call: TRBV4-2; j_call: TRBJ1-5; d_call: NA; cdr3_aa: CASSQVSGTPNQPQHF; cdr3_nt: TGTGCCAGCAGCCAAGTAAGTGGGACACCTAATCAGCCCCAGCATTTT
cdr3_length: 13; clone_size: NA; v_call: TRBV24-1; j_call: TRBJ2-5; d_call: NA; cdr3_aa: CATSDLREETQYF; cdr3_nt: TGTGCCACCAGTGATTTGCGGGAAGAGACCCAGTACTTC
cdr3_length: 15; clone_size: NA; v_call: TRBV9; j_call: TRBJ1-2; d_call: NA; cdr3_aa: CASSVGPEEDYGYTF; cdr3_nt: TGTGCCAGCAGCGTAGGGCCGGAAGAGGACTATGGCTACACCTTC
cdr3_length: 14; clone_size: once; v_call: TRBV5-5; j_call: TRBJ1-2; d_call: NA; cdr3_aa: CASSLAGRPFGYTF; cdr3_nt: TGTGCCAGCAGCTTGGCAGGACGTCCCTTTGGCTACACCTTC
cdr3_length: 12; clone_size: NA; v_call: TRBV5-6; j_call: TRBJ2-7; d_call: NA; cdr3_aa: CASSLPGYEQYF; cdr3_nt: TGTGCCAGCAGCTTGCCGGGCTACGAGCAGTACTTC
cdr3_length: 15; clone_size: NA; v_call: TRBV5-4; j_call: TRBJ2-7; d_call: TRBD2; cdr3_aa: CASSLGTSLRNEQYF; cdr3_nt: TGTGCCAGCAGCTTGGGGACTAGCTTGCGGAACGAGCAGTACTTC
cdr3_length: 14; clone_size: NA; v_call: TRBV5-1; j_call: TRBJ2-3; d_call: TRBD2; cdr3_aa: CASREAGGADTQYF; cdr3_nt: TGCGCCAGCAGGGAAGCGGGGGGGGCGGATACGCAGTATTTT
cdr3_length: 14; clone_size: NA; v_call: TRBV2; j_call: TRBJ1-2; d_call: NA; cdr3_aa: CASSVGAQNYGYTF; cdr3_nt: TGTGCCAGCAGTGTGGGAGCCCAGAACTATGGCTACACCTTC
cdr3_length: 15; clone_size: NA; v_call: TRBV2; j_call: TRBJ1-5; d_call: NA; cdr3_aa: CASSRTNNFNQPQHF; cdr3_nt: TGTGCCAGCTCGAGGACAAACAACTTCAATCAGCCCCAGCATTTT
cdr3_length: 15; clone_size: NA; v_call: TRBV2; j_call: TRBJ1-4; d_call: TRBD1; cdr3_aa: CASRGQGPTNEKLFF; cdr3_nt: TGTGCCAGCAGGGGACAGGGCCCAACTAATGAAAAACTGTTTTTT
cdr3_length: 13; clone_size: once; v_call: TRBV2; j_call: TRBJ1-1; d_call: TRBD1; cdr3_aa: CASSRQGFTEAFF; cdr3_nt: TGTGCCAGCAGCCGACAGGGATTCACTGAAGCTTTCTTT
cdr3_length: 13; clone_size: few; v_call: TRBV19; j_call: TRBJ1-3; d_call: NA; cdr3_aa: CASRVLSGNTIYF; cdr3_nt: TGTGCCAGCCGAGTCCTCTCTGGAAACACCATATATTTT
cdr3_length: 13; clone_size: NA; v_call: TRBV21-1; j_call: TRBJ2-7; d_call: NA; cdr3_aa: CASSKPVGRGQYF; cdr3_nt: TGTGCCAGCAGCAAACCGGTCGGGAGGGGACAGTACTTC
cdr3_length: 14; clone_size: once; v_call: TRBV11-2; j_call: TRBJ1-4; d_call: NA; cdr3_aa: CASSFSSANEKLFF; cdr3_nt: TGTGCCAGCAGCTTCTCATCGGCTAATGAAAAACTGTTTTTT
cdr3_length: 18; clone_size: NA; v_call: TRBV7-2; j_call: TRBJ2-2; d_call: TRBD1; cdr3_aa: CASSLALRGGGRTGELFF; cdr3_nt: TGTGCCAGCAGCTTAGCATTGAGAGGGGGCGGGCGCACCGGGGAGCTGTTTTTT
cdr3_length: 15; clone_size: once; v_call: TRBV30; j_call: TRBJ2-7; d_call: TRBD1; cdr3_aa: CAWGLYGTEAYEQYF; cdr3_nt: TGTGCCTGGGGTTTATACGGGACAGAAGCCTACGAGCAGTACTTT
cdr3_length: 14; clone_size: NA; v_call: TRBV5-1; j_call: TRBJ2-2; d_call: NA; cdr3_aa: CASSLDLGTGELFF; cdr3_nt: TGCGCCAGCAGCTTGGACCTCGGGACCGGGGAGCTGTTTTTT
cdr3_length: 15; clone_size: NA; v_call: TRBV12-5; j_call: TRBJ1-1; d_call: TRBD1; cdr3_aa: CASGSWTGLNTEAFF; cdr3_nt: TGTGCTAGTGGTTCGTGGACAGGGTTGAACACTGAAGCTTTCTTT
cdr3_length: 16; clone_size: NA; v_call: TRBV4-1; j_call: TRBJ2-2; d_call: NA; cdr3_aa: CASSHAGQTNTGELFF; cdr3_nt: TGCGCCAGCAGCCACGCCGGACAAACGAACACCGGGGAGCTGTTTTTT
cdr3_length: 13; clone_size: few; v_call: TRBV18; j_call: TRBJ1-5; d_call: NA; cdr3_aa: CASSPDVDQPQHF; cdr3_nt: TGTGCCAGCTCACCAGACGTGGATCAGCCCCAGCATTTT
cdr3_length: 14; clone_size: few; v_call: TRBV5-5; j_call: TRBJ2-7; d_call: TRBD1; cdr3_aa: CASSSGQSSYEQYF; cdr3_nt: TGTGCCAGCAGCTCGGGACAGAGCTCCTACGAGCAGTACTTC
cdr3_length: 15; clone_size: NA; v_call: TRBV15; j_call: TRBJ1-4; d_call: NA; cdr3_aa: CATRFGGLENEKLFF; cdr3_nt: TGTGCCACCCGTTTCGGGGGCCTGGAGAATGAAAAACTGTTTTTT
cdr3_length: 15; clone_size: few; v_call: TRBV19; j_call: TRBJ1-5; d_call: NA; cdr3_aa: CASSIGRDVDQPQHF; cdr3_nt: TGTGCCAGTAGTATAGGGCGGGATGTTGATCAGCCCCAGCATTTT
cdr3_length: 14; clone_size: NA; v_call: TRBV5-1; j_call: TRBJ1-1; d_call: NA; cdr3_aa: CASTRPELNTEAFF; cdr3_nt: TGCGCCAGCACACGGCCGGAACTGAACACTGAAGCTTTCTTT
cdr3_length: 11; clone_size: NA; v_call: TRBV7-6; j_call: TRBJ2-5; d_call: NA; cdr3_aa: CASSSGETQYF; cdr3_nt: TGTGCCAGCAGCTCGGGGGAGACCCAGTACTTC
cdr3_length: 15; clone_size: NA; v_call: TRBV30; j_call: TRBJ1-5; d_call: TRBD1; cdr3_aa: CAWSGTGDYNQPQHF; cdr3_nt: TGTGCCTGGAGTGGTACAGGGGACTATAATCAGCCCCAGCATTTT
cdr3_length: 15; clone_size: NA; v_call: TRBV6-5; j_call: TRBJ1-4; d_call: TRBD1; cdr3_aa: CASSYSGTGQQKLFF; cdr3_nt: TGTGCCAGCAGTTACTCCGGGACAGGGCAACAAAAACTGTTTTTT
cdr3_length: 16; clone_size: NA; v_call: TRBV18; j_call: TRBJ1-1; d_call: TRBD1; cdr3_aa: CASSNNRGRVNTEAFF; cdr3_nt: TGTGCCAGCTCCAATAACAGGGGCAGGGTGAACACTGAAGCTTTCTTT
cdr3_length: 14; clone_size: once; v_call: TRBV2; j_call: TRBJ2-3; d_call: TRBD2; cdr3_aa: CATTSGFGLDTQYF; cdr3_nt: TGTGCCACGACTAGCGGGTTCGGGCTAGATACGCAGTATTTT
cdr3_length: 17; clone_size: NA; v_call: TRBV24-1; j_call: TRBJ2-3; d_call: TRBD2; cdr3_aa: CATSDPFSGGGTDTQYF; cdr3_nt: TGTGCCACCAGTGACCCCTTTAGCGGGGGGGGCACAGATACGCAGTATTTT
cdr3_length: 17; clone_size: NA; v_call: TRBV5-1; j_call: TRBJ2-6; d_call: NA; cdr3_aa: CASSLEQLSSGANVLTF; cdr3_nt: TGCGCCAGCAGCTTGGAGCAATTAAGCTCTGGGGCCAACGTCCTGACTTTC
cdr3_length: 16; clone_size: NA; v_call: TRBV9; j_call: TRBJ2-1; d_call: NA; cdr3_aa: CASSAALGSSYNEQFF; cdr3_nt: TGTGCCAGCAGCGCCGCATTGGGCAGCTCCTACAATGAGCAGTTCTTC
cdr3_length: 12; clone_size: NA; v_call: TRBV5-6; j_call: TRBJ1-2; d_call: NA; cdr3_aa: CASSRDKYGYTF; cdr3_nt: TGTGCCAGCAGTCGGGACAAATACGGCTACACCTTC
cdr3_length: 13; clone_size: NA; v_call: TRBV7-9; j_call: TRBJ1-2; d_call: NA; cdr3_aa: CASSRDRIYGYTF; cdr3_nt: TGTGCCAGCAGCCGAGACAGGATCTATGGCTACACCTTC
cdr3_length: 15; clone_size: NA; v_call: TRBV7-3; j_call: TRBJ1-6; d_call: NA; cdr3_aa: CASSLKTGWGSPLHF; cdr3_nt: TGTGCCAGCAGCTTAAAGACAGGCTGGGGTTCACCCCTCCACTTT
cdr3_length: 14; clone_size: NA; v_call: TRBV7-8; j_call: TRBJ1-2; d_call: NA; cdr3_aa: CASSPADGNYGYTF; cdr3_nt: TGTGCCAGCAGCCCCGCTGACGGAAACTATGGCTACACCTTC
cdr3_length: 14; clone_size: NA; v_call: TRBV9; j_call: TRBJ2-7; d_call: NA; cdr3_aa: CASSPAGTSYEQYF; cdr3_nt: TGTGCCAGCAGCCCCGCGGGGACCTCCTACGAGCAGTACTTC
cdr3_length: 16; clone_size: NA; v_call: TRBV27; j_call: TRBJ2-1; d_call: TRBD1; cdr3_aa: CAASSWTGGGGNEQFF; cdr3_nt: TGTGCCGCCAGCAGTTGGACAGGCGGAGGAGGCAATGAGCAGTTCTTC
cdr3_length: 14; clone_size: NA; v_call: TRBV25-1; j_call: TRBJ2-7; d_call: NA; cdr3_aa: CASSGVRAPYEQYF; cdr3_nt: TGTGCCAGCAGTGGAGTTAGAGCACCCTACGAGCAGTACTTC
cdr3_length: 15; clone_size: once; v_call: TRBV28; j_call: TRBJ2-3; d_call: TRBD2; cdr3_aa: CASSSSGGPTDTQYF; cdr3_nt: TGTGCCAGCAGTAGTAGCGGGGGGCCCACAGATACGCAGTATTTT
cdr3_length: 13; clone_size: NA; v_call: TRBV12-3/TRBV12-4; j_call: TRBJ1-2; d_call: NA; cdr3_aa: CASSPGTDYGYTF; cdr3_nt: TGTGCCAGCAGCCCCGGGACCGACTATGGCTACACCTTC